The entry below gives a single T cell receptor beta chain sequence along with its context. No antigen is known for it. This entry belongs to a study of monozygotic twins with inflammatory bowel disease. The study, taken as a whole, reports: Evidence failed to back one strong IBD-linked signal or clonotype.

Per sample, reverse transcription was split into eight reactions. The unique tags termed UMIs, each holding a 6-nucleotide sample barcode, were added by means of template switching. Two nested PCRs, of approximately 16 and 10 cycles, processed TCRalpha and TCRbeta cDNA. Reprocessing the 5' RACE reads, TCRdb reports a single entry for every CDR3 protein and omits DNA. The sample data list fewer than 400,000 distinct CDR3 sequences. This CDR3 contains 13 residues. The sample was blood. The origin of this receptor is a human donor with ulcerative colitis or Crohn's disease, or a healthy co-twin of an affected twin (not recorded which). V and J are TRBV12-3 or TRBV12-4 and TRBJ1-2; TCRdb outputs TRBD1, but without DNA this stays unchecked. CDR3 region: CASRGDRNYGYTF.